This TCR beta chain was identified in a study of T cell responses to AZD1222 COVID-19 vaccine. The data were produced by immunoSEQ multiplex PCR, yet TCRdb's version contains in-frame clones alone and is incomplete. The table shows under 200,000 clones, with more than 85% occurring only once. This specimen was peripheral blood, taken on day 0 of AZD1222 vaccination. The clonotype originates from an adult in good health.

Here the CDR3 DNA reads TGTGCCAGCAGTCTCCAAGGCGGGGAGCTGTTTTTT. Encoded protein: CASSLQGGELFF. The V and J genes are TRBV6-5 and TRBJ2-2; D uncertain. Germline V gives CDR1 MNHEY, CDR2 SVGAGI. This CDR3 spans 12 amino acids. With 5 bases removed from V and 7 bases from J, the gap between germline ends came to 8 bases.